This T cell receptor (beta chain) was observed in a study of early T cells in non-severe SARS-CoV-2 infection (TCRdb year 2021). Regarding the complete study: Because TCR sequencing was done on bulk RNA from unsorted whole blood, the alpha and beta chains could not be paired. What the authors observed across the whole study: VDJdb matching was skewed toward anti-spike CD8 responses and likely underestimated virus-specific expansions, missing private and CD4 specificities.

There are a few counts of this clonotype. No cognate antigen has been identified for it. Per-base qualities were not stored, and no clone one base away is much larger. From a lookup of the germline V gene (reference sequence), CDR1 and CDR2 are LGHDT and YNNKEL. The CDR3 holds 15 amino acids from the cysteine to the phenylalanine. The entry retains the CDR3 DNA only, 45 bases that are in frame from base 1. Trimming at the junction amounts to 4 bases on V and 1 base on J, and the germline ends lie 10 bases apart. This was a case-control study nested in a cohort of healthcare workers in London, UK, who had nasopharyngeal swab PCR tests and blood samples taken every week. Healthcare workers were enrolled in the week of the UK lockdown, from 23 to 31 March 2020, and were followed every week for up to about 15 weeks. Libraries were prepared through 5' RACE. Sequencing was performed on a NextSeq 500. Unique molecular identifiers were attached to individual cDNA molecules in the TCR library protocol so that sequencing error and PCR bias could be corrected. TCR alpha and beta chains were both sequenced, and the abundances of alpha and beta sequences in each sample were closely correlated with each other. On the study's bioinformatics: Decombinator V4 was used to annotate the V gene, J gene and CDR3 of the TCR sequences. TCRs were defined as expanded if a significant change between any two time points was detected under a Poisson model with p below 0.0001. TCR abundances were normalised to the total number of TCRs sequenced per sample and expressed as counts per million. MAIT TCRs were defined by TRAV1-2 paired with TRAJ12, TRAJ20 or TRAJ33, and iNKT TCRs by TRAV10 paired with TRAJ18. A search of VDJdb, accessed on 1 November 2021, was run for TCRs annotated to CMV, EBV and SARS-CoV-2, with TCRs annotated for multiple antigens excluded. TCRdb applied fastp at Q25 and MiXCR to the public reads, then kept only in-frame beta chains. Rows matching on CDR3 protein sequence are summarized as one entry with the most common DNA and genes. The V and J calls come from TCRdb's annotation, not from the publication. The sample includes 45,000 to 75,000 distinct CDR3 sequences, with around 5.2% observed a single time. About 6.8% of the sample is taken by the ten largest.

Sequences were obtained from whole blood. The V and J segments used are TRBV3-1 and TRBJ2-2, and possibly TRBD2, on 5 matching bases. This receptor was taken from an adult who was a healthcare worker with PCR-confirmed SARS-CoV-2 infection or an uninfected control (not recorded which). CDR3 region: CASSLPGKNTGELFF. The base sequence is TGTGCCAGCAGCCTCCCGGGGAAGAACACCGGGGAGCTGTTTTTT.